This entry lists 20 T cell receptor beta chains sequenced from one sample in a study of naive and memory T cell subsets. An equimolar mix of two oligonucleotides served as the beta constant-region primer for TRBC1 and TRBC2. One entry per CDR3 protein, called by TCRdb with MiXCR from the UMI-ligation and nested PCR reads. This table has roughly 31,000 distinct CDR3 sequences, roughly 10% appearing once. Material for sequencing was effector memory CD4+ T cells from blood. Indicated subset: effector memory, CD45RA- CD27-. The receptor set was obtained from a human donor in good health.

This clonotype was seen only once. The CDR3 DNA reads as TGTGCCACCAGCAGTGGCGGGGGGGCGAACACCGGGGAGCTGTTTTTT. The encoded protein is CATSSGGGANTGELFF. The rearrangement links TRBV15 to TRBJ2-2, with 9 bases that match TRBD2. This CDR3 contains 16 residues. Trimming removed 3 bases from V and 0 bases from J; junction bases left unmatched: 2. CDR1 and CDR2 from the germline V gene are LNHNV and YYDKDF (reference sequence).

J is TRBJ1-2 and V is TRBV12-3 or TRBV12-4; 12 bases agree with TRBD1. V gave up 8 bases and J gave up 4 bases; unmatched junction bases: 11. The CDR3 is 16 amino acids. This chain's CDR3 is CASRTAGTGGSYGYTF. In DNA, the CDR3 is TGTGCCAGCCGAACTGCCGGGACAGGGGGCAGCTATGGCTACACCTTC.

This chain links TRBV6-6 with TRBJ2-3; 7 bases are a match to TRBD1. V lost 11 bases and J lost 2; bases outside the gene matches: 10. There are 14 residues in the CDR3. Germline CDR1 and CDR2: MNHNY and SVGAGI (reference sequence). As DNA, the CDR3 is TGTGCCGGAACACGGGACAGCCTCACAGATACGCAGTATTTT. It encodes CAGTRDSLTDTQYF.

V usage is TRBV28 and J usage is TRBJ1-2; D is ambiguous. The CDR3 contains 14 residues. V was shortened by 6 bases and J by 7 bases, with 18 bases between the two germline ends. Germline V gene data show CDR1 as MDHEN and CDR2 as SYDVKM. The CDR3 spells CASRPIGGAGGYTF. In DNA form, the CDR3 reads TGTGCCAGCAGGCCCATAGGAGGTGCGGGTGGCTACACCTTC.

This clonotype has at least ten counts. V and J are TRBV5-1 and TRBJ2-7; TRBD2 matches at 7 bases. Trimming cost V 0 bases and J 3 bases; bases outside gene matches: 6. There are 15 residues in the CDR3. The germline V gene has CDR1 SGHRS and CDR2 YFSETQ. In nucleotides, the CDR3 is TGCGCCAGCAGCTTGGCGGCTAGCGGAATCTACGAGCAGTACTTC. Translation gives CASSLAASGIYEQYF.

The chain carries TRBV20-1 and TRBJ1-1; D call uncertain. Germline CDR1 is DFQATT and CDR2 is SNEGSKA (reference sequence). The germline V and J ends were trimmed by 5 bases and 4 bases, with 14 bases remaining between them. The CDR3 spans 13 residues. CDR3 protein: CSALRRVGTEAFF. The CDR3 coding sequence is TGCAGTGCTCTCCGACGGGTCGGCACTGAAGCTTTCTTT.

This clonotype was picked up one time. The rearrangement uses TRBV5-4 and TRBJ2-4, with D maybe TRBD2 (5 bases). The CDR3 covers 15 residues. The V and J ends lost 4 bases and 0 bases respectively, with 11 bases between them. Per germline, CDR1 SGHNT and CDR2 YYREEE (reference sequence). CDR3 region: CASSGPGLAKNIQYF. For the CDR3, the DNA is TGTGCCAGCAGCGGACCTGGACTAGCCAAAAACATTCAGTACTTC.

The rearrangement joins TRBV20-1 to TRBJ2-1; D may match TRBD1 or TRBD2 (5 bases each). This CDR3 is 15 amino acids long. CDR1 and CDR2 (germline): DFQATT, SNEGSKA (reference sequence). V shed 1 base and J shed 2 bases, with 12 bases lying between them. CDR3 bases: TGCAGTGCTAGAGTTTTTCGGGGCGCCTACAATGAGCAGTTCTTC. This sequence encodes CSARVFRGAYNEQFF.

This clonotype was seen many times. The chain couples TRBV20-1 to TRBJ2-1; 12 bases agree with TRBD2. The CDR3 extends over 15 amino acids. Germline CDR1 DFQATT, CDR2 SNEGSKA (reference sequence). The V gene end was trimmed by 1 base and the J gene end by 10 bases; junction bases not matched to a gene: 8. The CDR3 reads CSARVPSGRALEQFF. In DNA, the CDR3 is TGCAGTGCTAGAGTCCCTAGCGGGAGGGCCCTGGAGCAGTTCTTC.

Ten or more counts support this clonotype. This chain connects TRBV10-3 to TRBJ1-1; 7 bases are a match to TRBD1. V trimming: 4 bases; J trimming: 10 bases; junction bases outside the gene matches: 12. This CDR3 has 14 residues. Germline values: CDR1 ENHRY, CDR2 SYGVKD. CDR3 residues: CAISGRETGSGAFF. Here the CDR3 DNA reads TGTGCCATCAGTGGCCGGGAGACAGGGTCTGGAGCTTTCTTT.

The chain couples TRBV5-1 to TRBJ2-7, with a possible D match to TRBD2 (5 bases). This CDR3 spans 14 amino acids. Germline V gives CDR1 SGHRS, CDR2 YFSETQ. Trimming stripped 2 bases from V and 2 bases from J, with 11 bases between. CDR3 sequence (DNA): TGCGCCAGCAGCTTAGAGGGTCCGCCCTACGAGCAGTACTTC. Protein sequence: CASSLEGPPYEQYF.

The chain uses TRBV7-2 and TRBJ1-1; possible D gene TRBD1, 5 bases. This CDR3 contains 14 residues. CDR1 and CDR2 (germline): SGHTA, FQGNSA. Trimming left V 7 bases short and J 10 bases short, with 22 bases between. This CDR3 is CASNIRGRAEGAFF. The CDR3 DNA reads TGTGCCAGCAACATAAGGGGCAGGGCCGAAGGAGCTTTCTTT.

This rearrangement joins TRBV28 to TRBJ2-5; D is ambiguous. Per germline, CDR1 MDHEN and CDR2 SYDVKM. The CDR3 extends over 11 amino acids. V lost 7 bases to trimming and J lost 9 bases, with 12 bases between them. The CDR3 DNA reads TGTGCCAGCACCAGACGTGGTGCCCAGTACTTC. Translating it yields CASTRRGAQYF.

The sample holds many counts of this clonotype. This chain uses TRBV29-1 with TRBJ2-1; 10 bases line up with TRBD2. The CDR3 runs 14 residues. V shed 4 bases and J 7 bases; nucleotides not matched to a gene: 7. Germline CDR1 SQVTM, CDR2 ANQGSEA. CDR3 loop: CSVVRTSGWNEQFF. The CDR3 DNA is TGCAGCGTTGTACGGACTAGCGGCTGGAATGAGCAGTTCTTC.

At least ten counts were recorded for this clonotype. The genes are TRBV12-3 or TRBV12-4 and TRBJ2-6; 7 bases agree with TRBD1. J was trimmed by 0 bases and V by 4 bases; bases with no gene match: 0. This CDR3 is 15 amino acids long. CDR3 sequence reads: CASSSGGSGANVLTF. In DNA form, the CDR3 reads TGTGCCAGCAGTTCAGGGGGCTCTGGGGCCAACGTCCTGACTTTC.

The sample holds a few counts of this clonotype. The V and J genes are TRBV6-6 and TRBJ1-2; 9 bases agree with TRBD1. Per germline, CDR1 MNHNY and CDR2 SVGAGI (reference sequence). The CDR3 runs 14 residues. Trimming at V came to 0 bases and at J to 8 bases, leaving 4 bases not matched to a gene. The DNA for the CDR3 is TGTGCCAGCAGTTACTCGAGGACAGGGGACGGCTACACCTTC. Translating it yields CASSYSRTGDGYTF.

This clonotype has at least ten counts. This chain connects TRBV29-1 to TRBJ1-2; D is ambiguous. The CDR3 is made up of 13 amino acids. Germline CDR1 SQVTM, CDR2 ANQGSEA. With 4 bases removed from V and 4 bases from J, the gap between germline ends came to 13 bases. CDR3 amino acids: CSVGVKDGYGYTF. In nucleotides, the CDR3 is TGCAGCGTTGGAGTGAAAGACGGCTATGGCTACACCTTC.

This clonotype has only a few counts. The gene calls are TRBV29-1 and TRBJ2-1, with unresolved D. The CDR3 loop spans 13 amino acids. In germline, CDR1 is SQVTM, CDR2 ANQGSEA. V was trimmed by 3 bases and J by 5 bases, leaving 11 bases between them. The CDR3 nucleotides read TGCAGCGTTGATTTTAGGCGAAACAATGAGCAGTTCTTC. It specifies CSVDFRRNNEQFF.

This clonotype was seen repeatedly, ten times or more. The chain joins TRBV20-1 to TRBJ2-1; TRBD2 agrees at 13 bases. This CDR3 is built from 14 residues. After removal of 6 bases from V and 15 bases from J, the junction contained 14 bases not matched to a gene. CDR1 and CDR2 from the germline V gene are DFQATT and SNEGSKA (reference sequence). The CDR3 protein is CSAVTSGGLDLPFF. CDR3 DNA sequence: TGCAGTGCGGTGACTAGCGGGGGGTTGGACTTGCCGTTCTTC.

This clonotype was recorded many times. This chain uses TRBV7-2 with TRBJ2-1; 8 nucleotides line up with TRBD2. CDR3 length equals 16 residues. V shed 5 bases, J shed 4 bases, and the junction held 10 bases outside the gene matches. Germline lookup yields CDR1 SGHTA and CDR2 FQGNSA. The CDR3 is CASSPGGQRGYNEQFF. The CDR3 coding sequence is TGTGCCAGCAGCCCCGGGGGCCAGCGGGGGTACAATGAGCAGTTCTTC.